What follows are 15 T cell receptor beta chains derived from one specimen sequenced in a study. One entry per CDR3 protein results from TCRdb running MiXCR on the RT-PCR reads. Of about 700,000 distinct CDR3 sequences in the sample, around 14% were seen once. Sequencing used memory CD4+ T cells from blood. The source of these receptors is a female donor in good health, serving as a healthy control.

The rearrangement links TRBV9 to TRBJ2-1; no reliable D call. Per the germline V gene, CDR1 is SGDLS and CDR2 is YYNGEE. V shed 0 bases and J shed 6 bases, with 10 bases lying between them. The CDR3 is 14 residues long. The DNA of the CDR3 is TGTGCCAGCAGCGTAGCTGGTACAGCCAATGAGCAGTTCTTC. It translates to CASSVAGTANEQFF.

Ten or more counts support this clonotype. V is TRBV27 and J is TRBJ2-7, with D perhaps TRBD2 (7 bases). The V and J ends lost 7 bases and 0 bases respectively, with 25 bases between them. In germline, CDR1 is MNHEY, CDR2 SMNVEV (reference sequence). The CDR3 runs 18 residues. The CDR3 nucleotides are TGTGCCAGCACCCCTCGCGCGGGGGCTAATTTTGGCTCCTACGAGCAGTACTTC. Translating it yields CASTPRAGANFGSYEQYF.

This chain uses TRBV5-1 with TRBJ2-1; TRBD2 matches at 9 bases. Germline-derived CDR1 and CDR2 are SGHRS and YFSETQ. The V gene end was trimmed by 0 bases and the J gene end by 10 bases; junction bases not matched to a gene: 5. The CDR3 has 14 residues. The CDR3 coding sequence is TGCGCCAGCAGCTTGGTAGCGGGAGTACAGGAGCAGTTCTTC. Translation: CASSLVAGVQEQFF.

This chain joins TRBV29-1 and TRBJ2-5, with 7 bases identical to TRBD2. The CDR3 is 16 amino acids. Germline trimming cut 3 bases from V and 5 bases from J; bases unmatched to any gene: 15. CDR1 and CDR2 (germline): SQVTM, ANQGSEA. The CDR3 sequence: CSVEGGIAGEKETQYF. CDR3 nucleotides: TGCAGCGTTGAGGGGGGTATCGCGGGAGAGAAGGAGACCCAGTACTTC.

The gene calls are TRBV20-1 and TRBJ2-5, with 7 bases lining up with TRBD1. Trimming at V came to 6 bases and at J to 9 bases, leaving 19 bases not matched to a gene. This CDR3 has 15 amino acids. The germline CDR1 and CDR2 sequences are DFQATT and SNEGSKA (reference sequence). The CDR3 coding sequence is TGCAGTGCCACCTCCGGGACAGCATTCAATCAGCCCCAGTACTTC. This codes for CSATSGTAFNQPQYF.

V usage is TRBV24-1 and J usage is TRBJ2-2; D remains unclear. Trimming stripped 9 bases from V and 0 bases from J, with 19 bases between. Germline CDR1 reads KGHDR; CDR2 reads SFDVKD. CDR3 size: 17 residues. CDR3 residues: CATGYVGVGANTGELFF. The CDR3 nucleotides read TGTGCCACCGGCTATGTTGGGGTTGGGGCGAACACCGGGGAGCTGTTTTTT.

There are a few counts of this clonotype. The chain uses TRBV12-3 or TRBV12-4 and TRBJ1-1; D gene ambiguous. The CDR3 is made up of 12 amino acids. V gave up 2 bases and J gave up 4 bases, with 5 bases separating them. The CDR3 DNA is TGTGCCAGCAGTTTATATTCCACTGAAGCTTTCTTT. It specifies CASSLYSTEAFF.

This clonotype was seen a few times. The rearrangement uses TRBV6-5 and TRBJ1-1; TRBD1 agrees at 7 bases. Germline lookup yields CDR1 MNHEY and CDR2 SVGAGI. V was clipped by 5 bases and J by 4 bases; unmatched bases: 10. The CDR3 runs 15 residues. This CDR3 reads CASSRQGAGGTEAFF. The CDR3 DNA reads as TGTGCCAGCAGTAGACAGGGCGCTGGTGGCACTGAAGCTTTCTTT.

The chain employs TRBV12-3 or TRBV12-4 and TRBJ2-5; D not resolved. Trimming left V 6 bases short and J 1 base short, with 15 bases between. This CDR3 is 15 amino acids long. The CDR3 nucleotides read TGTGCCAGCAGCCCGAGACACATTACCCAAGAGACCCAGTACTTC. Its translation is CASSPRHITQETQYF.

This rearrangement joins TRBV7-6 to TRBJ1-6; D is uncertain. The length of the CDR3 is 16 residues. The germline V gene encodes CDR1 SGHVS and CDR2 FNYEAQ. V was clipped by 8 bases and J by 8 bases, with 22 bases between them. The CDR3 here is CASSPTTGGLDSPLHF. The CDR3 nucleotides are TGTGCCAGCTCACCAACCACCGGAGGGTTGGATTCACCCCTCCACTTT.

The rearrangement joins TRBV7-9 to TRBJ2-7, with D unresolved. Germline V gives CDR1 SEHNR, CDR2 FQNEAQ (reference sequence). The CDR3 is 14 amino acids. Trimming removed 5 bases from V and 2 bases from J, with 13 bases in between. The CDR3 region is CASSPLQNTYEQYF. DNA of the CDR3: TGTGCCAGCAGCCCCCTACAGAACACCTACGAGCAGTACTTC.

The chain joins TRBV20-1 to TRBJ2-2; 11 nucleotides align to TRBD2. Germline V lookup: CDR1 DFQATT, CDR2 SNEGSKA (reference sequence). V dropped 3 bases and J dropped 2; count of bases not matched to a gene: 8. This CDR3 spans 17 amino acids. Here the CDR3 reads CSARDRGTSGNTGELFF. In DNA, the CDR3 is TGCAGTGCTAGGGACCGGGGGACTAGCGGAAACACCGGGGAGCTGTTTTTT.

The V gene is TRBV7-2, the J gene TRBJ2-7; 11 bases agree with TRBD2. Trimming took 6 bases from V and 3 from J; bases not matched to a gene: 4. The CDR3 runs to 14 residues. In germline, CDR1 is SGHTA, CDR2 FQGNSA. This CDR3 is CASSTSGRIYEQYF. DNA for the CDR3: TGTGCCAGCAGTACTAGCGGGAGAATCTACGAGCAGTACTTC.

This clonotype has just a few counts. The chain has TRBV18 and TRBJ2-2; TRBD2 might be the D (5 bases). Germline V gene data show CDR1 as KGHSH and CDR2 as LQKENI. The CDR3 is 15 amino acids. V lost 3 bases and J lost 2, with 10 bases in between. The CDR3 nucleotides are TGTGCCAGCTCACCGCGGACTGTAAACACCGGGGAGCTGTTTTTT. Translated, it gives CASSPRTVNTGELFF.

This clonotype was recorded once. This chain uses TRBV2 with TRBJ1-1; D unclear. Per the germline V gene, CDR1 is SNHLY and CDR2 is FYNNEI. Between the trimmed V and J ends, which lost 3 bases and 5 bases, there was a span of 13 bases. The CDR3 totals 14 residues. The CDR3 DNA is TGTGCCAGCAGTGAGTCGAGGGTAGGAACTGAAGCTTTCTTT. Its protein is CASSESRVGTEAFF.